A selection of T cell receptor beta chains follows, all from one sample in a study of T-cell reconstitution after alpha-beta-depleted transplantation in children. TCRdb used MiXCR to reprocess the PCR reads, holding one entry per CDR3 protein. This sample yields a few hundred thousand distinct CDR3 sequences, of which over 25% are seen a single time; 35% to 40% belongs to the top ten. Sequencing was performed on PBMCs, taken before TCRalphabeta/CD19-depleted stem cell transplant. The source is a boy in the first two years of life with Wiskott-Aldrich syndrome, due to receive a stem cell transplant. The conserved cysteine and the conserved F or W are not part of the CDR3 here. The order of the fields is V gene, J gene, CDR3 protein.

TRBV4-2,TRBJ2-2,ASSQAPSGRNTGELF
TRBV5-1,TRBJ2-5,ASSLASWLAGDAQY
TRBV7-6,TRBJ2-3,ASSPTAGTATDTQY
TRBV15,TRBJ2-1,ATSRPGLAGMYEQF
TRBV20-1,TRBJ2-3,SARDRASGGDTQY
TRBV20-1,TRBJ1-5,SARGAGQPQH
TRBV12-3/TRBV12-4,TRBJ2-7,ASSPGTSGSY
TRBV7-7,TRBJ2-5,ASSLGLGRFQETQY
TRBV7-3,TRBJ2-7,ASSLFPIAEQY
TRBV18,TRBJ1-2,ASSPGQLYGYT
TRBV7-6,TRBJ1-3,ASSSLGWSSGNTIY
TRBV7-2,TRBJ2-1,ASSLMGWNEQF
TRBV5-6,TRBJ2-3,ASKQLSTDTQY
TRBV7-2,TRBJ1-2,ASRLGTGRINYGYT
TRBV5-1,TRBJ2-1,ASGIQAQQGNEQF
TRBV30,TRBJ2-7,AWRQIASGTGEQY
TRBV28,TRBJ2-7,ASSGRDRVYEQY
TRBV5-1,TRBJ1-5,ASSLDGNQPQH
TRBV25-1,TRBJ2-5,ASSRREPGAQETQY
TRBV7-9,TRBJ2-3,ASSDGSSSTDTQY
TRBV5-1,TRBJ1-3,ASSYGGSGNTIY
TRBV21-1,TRBJ2-7,ASSKVRYLHSYEQY
TRBV5-8,TRBJ1-5,ASSEPTGKGDQPQH
TRBV11-2,TRBJ2-3,ASAQTGNTQY
TRBV7-2,TRBJ1-1,ASSLVRVATEAF
TRBV5-1,TRBJ2-1,ASSFRDFNEQF
TRBV5-1,TRBJ2-6,ASARLTSGANVLT
TRBV20-1,TRBJ2-2,SARDLRATNTGELF
TRBV20-1,TRBJ2-5,SARGLTGAGRETQY
TRBV24-1,TRBJ2-1,ATSEPGSPAHEQF
TRBV20-1,TRBJ1-2,SAPPPDRFYGYT
TRBV27,TRBJ1-6,ASSSWGSPLH
TRBV28,TRBJ1-4,ASSWGLRNEKLF
TRBV9,TRBJ2-7,ASSGTGYEQY
TRBV5-1,TRBJ2-2,ASRKDLNTGELF
TRBV29-1,TRBJ2-3,SVNSGRDTQY
TRBV29-1,TRBJ2-5,SVEEGPGETQY
TRBV12-3/TRBV12-4,TRBJ2-1,ATENRGNEQF
TRBV5-1,TRBJ2-1,ASSLRLAGGYRQF
TRBV7-6,TRBJ1-1,ASSSTGGPNTEAF
TRBV15,TRBJ2-2,ATRARGESNTGELF
TRBV20-1,TRBJ1-4,SARDRQGGEKLF
TRBV7-2,TRBJ2-7,ASSLTTSGRAGEQY
TRBV7-2,TRBJ2-7,ASSLAGKGSYEQY
TRBV5-1,TRBJ2-7,ASSLEVAGAAYEQY
TRBV29-1,TRBJ2-1,SVEMAGGQF
TRBV3-1,TRBJ2-5,ASSQVLRGETQY